This TCR beta chain was sequenced for a study of human T cells and chemical hapten exposure. Overall study: TCR yields per sample varied mostly from small pooled library volume differences.

The starting material, unfractionated whole blood, was used for total RNA extraction. Germline-derived CDR1 and CDR2 are GTSNPN and SVGIG (reference sequence). This CDR3 region has 12 residues. Trimming removed 5 bases at V and 3 bases at J, with 8 bases between. This clonotype was recorded a few times. Each cDNA molecule in the library carried unique molecular identifiers. Authors' analysis steps: Samples had a median of around 91,000 TCRs, ranging roughly 20,000 to 750,000. MiXCR, run by TCRdb on the 5' RACE reads, gives a single entry per CDR3 protein. For this entry, the V and J calls and clone size follow TCRdb and not the study's own pipeline. Of 75,000 or so distinct CDR3 sequences detected, about 16% appear once; the ten largest clones hold around 6.8%.

The source of this sequence is a female donor in good health. The gene calls are TRBV30 and TRBJ2-1; D not certain. CDR3 sequence reads: CAWSVGYNEQFF. The CDR3 coding sequence is TGTGCCTGGTCTGTGGGCTACAATGAGCAGTTCTTC.